The rows below give T cell receptor beta chains drawn from one sample of a study of blood T cell repertoires in COVID-19. The protocol was immunoSEQ multiplex PCR, while the TCRdb copy is restricted to in-frame clones and leaves out a portion. Found here are tens of thousands of clones, 85% of them singletons; the top ten hold roughly 40%. Sequenced sample: peripheral blood. The source is a man aged 80 or over with acute or convalescent COVID-19. CDR3s include the opening cysteine and the closing phenylalanine or tryptophan.

V gene: TRBV6-5; J gene: TRBJ2-3; CDR3 protein: CASSLAVSDTQYF
V gene: TRBV5-4; J gene: TRBJ1-2; CDR3 protein: CASSPGTGERGYTF
V gene: TRBV4-1; J gene: TRBJ2-1; CDR3 protein: CASTLESGIAGYNEQFF
V gene: TRBV5-4; J gene: TRBJ2-7; CDR3 protein: CASSLELSSYEQYF
V gene: TRBV14; J gene: TRBJ2-3; CDR3 protein: CASSPWTSVTDTQYF
V gene: TRBV7-6; J gene: TRBJ2-5; CDR3 protein: CASSINSGGRETQYF
V gene: TRBV28; J gene: TRBJ1-1; CDR3 protein: CASSFSKRTGENTEAFF
V gene: TRBV6-5; J gene: TRBJ2-5; CDR3 protein: CASRSAGDRETQYF
V gene: TRBV3-1/TRBV3-2; J gene: TRBJ2-4; CDR3 protein: CASSRDHFREQKNIQYF
V gene: TRBV7-6; J gene: TRBJ2-1; CDR3 protein: CASSWTSGRNEQFF
V gene: TRBV6-5; J gene: TRBJ1-5; CDR3 protein: CASSSQGAGNQPQHF
V gene: TRBV6-1; J gene: TRBJ1-5; CDR3 protein: CASSEQGGGQPQHF
V gene: TRBV19; J gene: TRBJ1-1; CDR3 protein: CASKRREAVRAFF
V gene: TRBV3-1/TRBV3-2; J gene: TRBJ2-1; CDR3 protein: CASSSSGSYNEQFF
V gene: TRBV29-1; J gene: TRBJ2-3; CDR3 protein: CSVRNRGRTDTQYF
V gene: TRBV6-5; J gene: TRBJ2-1; CDR3 protein: CASRPGQGNNEQFF
V gene: TRBV5-1; J gene: TRBJ2-1; CDR3 protein: CASSLVSGRAGSYNEQFF
V gene: TRBV10-2; J gene: TRBJ2-1; CDR3 protein: CASTEAGGPGNEQFF
V gene: TRBV9; J gene: TRBJ2-7; CDR3 protein: CASSVASGPYEQYF
V gene: TRBV5-4; J gene: TRBJ1-1; CDR3 protein: CASSLVGTATGTEAFF
V gene: TRBV7-9; J gene: TRBJ1-1; CDR3 protein: CASSPQGGAFF
V gene: TRBV5-1; J gene: TRBJ2-3; CDR3 protein: CASSLGGVGTDTQYF
V gene: TRBV4-2; J gene: TRBJ2-2; CDR3 protein: CASSQVAGNTGELFF
V gene: TRBV2; J gene: TRBJ1-5; CDR3 protein: CASSPPGTAKNQPQHF
V gene: TRBV7-6; J gene: TRBJ1-5; CDR3 protein: CASSSTGASEGPQHF
V gene: TRBV14; J gene: TRBJ1-1; CDR3 protein: CASSQRTGGRSEAFF
V gene: TRBV15; J gene: TRBJ2-1; CDR3 protein: CATSRDHGGRVNEQFF
V gene: TRBV19; J gene: TRBJ1-2; CDR3 protein: CASRVTVLNYGYTF
V gene: TRBV7-9; J gene: TRBJ2-1; CDR3 protein: CASSLVRLLAGANEQFF
V gene: TRBV6-2/TRBV6-3; J gene: TRBJ1-2; CDR3 protein: CASSQGLAAGYTF
V gene: TRBV5-1; J gene: TRBJ2-3; CDR3 protein: CASSPSSGRTDTQYF
V gene: TRBV3-1/TRBV3-2; J gene: TRBJ1-5; CDR3 protein: CASSQEEGQPQHF
V gene: TRBV18; J gene: TRBJ1-1; CDR3 protein: CASSPQSMNTEAFF
V gene: TRBV15; J gene: TRBJ1-1; CDR3 protein: CATSPRDRNTEAFF
V gene: TRBV23-1; J gene: TRBJ1-1; CDR3 protein: CASSQGTGTGNKMNTEAFF
V gene: TRBV11-1; J gene: TRBJ2-5; CDR3 protein: CASNPTGVETQYF
V gene: TRBV7-9; J gene: TRBJ2-3; CDR3 protein: CASSSTGENTDTQYF
V gene: TRBV7-8; J gene: TRBJ1-1; CDR3 protein: CASSLATGATEAFF
V gene: TRBV5-1; J gene: TRBJ2-7; CDR3 protein: CASSREPSGSSYEQYF
V gene: TRBV7-2; J gene: TRBJ1-1; CDR3 protein: CASSYGTGVTEAFF
V gene: TRBV19; J gene: TRBJ2-7; CDR3 protein: CASSSSGGMYEQYF
V gene: TRBV25-1; J gene: TRBJ1-5; CDR3 protein: CASSESGVQPQHF
V gene: TRBV15; J gene: TRBJ2-6; CDR3 protein: CATSRAGGAGASGANVLTF
V gene: TRBV6-5; J gene: TRBJ2-5; CDR3 protein: CASSRLAGWGETQYF
V gene: TRBV18; J gene: TRBJ2-5; CDR3 protein: CASSPPTTGQETQYF
V gene: TRBV27; J gene: TRBJ1-5; CDR3 protein: CASSDRGNNQPQHF
V gene: TRBV6-6; J gene: TRBJ2-1; CDR3 protein: CASSRTSGDSYNEQFF
V gene: TRBV28; J gene: TRBJ2-7; CDR3 protein: CASRVSGSSYEQYF
V gene: TRBV14; J gene: TRBJ2-7; CDR3 protein: CASSPSTGHPYEQYF
V gene: TRBV7-2; J gene: TRBJ1-6; CDR3 protein: CASSLRGLPYNSPLHF
V gene: TRBV11-2; J gene: TRBJ2-2; CDR3 protein: CASSRDRGFSTGELFF
V gene: TRBV19; J gene: TRBJ2-3; CDR3 protein: CASGGGTTDTQYF
V gene: TRBV27; J gene: TRBJ1-3; CDR3 protein: CASSISTGRGNTIYF
V gene: TRBV24-1; J gene: TRBJ2-3; CDR3 protein: CATSDSGQERGDTQYF
V gene: TRBV6-1; J gene: TRBJ2-5; CDR3 protein: CASSEQGEETQYF
V gene: TRBV7-2; J gene: TRBJ2-5; CDR3 protein: CASSLGQARQTQYF
V gene: TRBV5-1; J gene: TRBJ1-1; CDR3 protein: CASSLIWANTEAFF
V gene: TRBV7-9; J gene: TRBJ2-5; CDR3 protein: CASSSNSGTVYQETQYF
V gene: TRBV11-3; J gene: TRBJ2-6; CDR3 protein: CASSSAGTGYSGANVLTF